This T cell receptor (beta chain) was sequenced in a study of cytomegalovirus exposure and HLA in healthy donors. Findings of the study overall: Likely technical artifact: a cluster of highly shared sequence variants.

Primers for the PCR totalled 60 Vbeta and 13 Jbeta. Some clones are missing from TCRdb's copy, which holds only in-frame ones; the method was immunoSEQ multiplex PCR. The sample gives around 210,000 clones, roughly 78% of which show up once; less than 0.6% is in the top ten. A remark on this clone: Its antigen is not known.

CDR1 is SGHRS, CDR2 YFSETQ, per germline. This CDR3 has 14 residues. V shed 4 bases and J 8 bases; nucleotides not matched to a gene: 6. The sample taken for sequencing was PBMCs. The V and J genes are TRBV5-1 and TRBJ2-1, with 10 bases matching TRBD1. This receptor was taken from a boy between 10 and 17 years old in good health and CMV-seronegative. The CDR3 DNA sequence: TGCGCCAGCAGCCCCCGGGACAGGGGATATGAGCAGTTCTTC. Amino acid sequence: CASSPRDRGYEQFF.